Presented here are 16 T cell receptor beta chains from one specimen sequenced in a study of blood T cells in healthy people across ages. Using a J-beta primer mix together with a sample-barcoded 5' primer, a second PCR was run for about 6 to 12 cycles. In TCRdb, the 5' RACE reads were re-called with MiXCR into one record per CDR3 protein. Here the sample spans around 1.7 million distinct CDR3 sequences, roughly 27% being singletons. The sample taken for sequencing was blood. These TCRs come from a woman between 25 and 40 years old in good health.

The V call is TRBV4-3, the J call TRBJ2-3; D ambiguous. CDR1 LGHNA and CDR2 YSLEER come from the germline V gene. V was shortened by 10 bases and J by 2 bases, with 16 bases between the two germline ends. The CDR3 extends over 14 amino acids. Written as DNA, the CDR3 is TGCGCCAACGCCGAGTGGACCTACACAGATACGCAGTATTTT. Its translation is CANAEWTYTDTQYF.

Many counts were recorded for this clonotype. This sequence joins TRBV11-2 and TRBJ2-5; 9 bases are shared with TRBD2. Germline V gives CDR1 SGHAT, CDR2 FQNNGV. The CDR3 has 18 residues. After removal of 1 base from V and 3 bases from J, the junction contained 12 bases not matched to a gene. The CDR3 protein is CASSLVPSGANMKETQYF. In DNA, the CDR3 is TGTGCCAGCAGCTTAGTGCCTAGCGGGGCCAATATGAAAGAGACCCAGTACTTC.

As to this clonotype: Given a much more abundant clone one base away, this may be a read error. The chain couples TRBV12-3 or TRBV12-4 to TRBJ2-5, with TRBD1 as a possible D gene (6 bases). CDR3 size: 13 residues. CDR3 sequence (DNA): TGTACCAGCACCCTTGGGGGACACGAGACCCAGTACTTC. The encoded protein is CTSTLGGHETQYF.

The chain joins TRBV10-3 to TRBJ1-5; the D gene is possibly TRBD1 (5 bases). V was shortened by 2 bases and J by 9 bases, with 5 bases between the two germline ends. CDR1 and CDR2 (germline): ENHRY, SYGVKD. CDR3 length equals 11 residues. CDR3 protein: CAISEQGPQHF. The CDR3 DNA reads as TGTGCCATCAGTGAGCAGGGGCCCCAGCATTTT.

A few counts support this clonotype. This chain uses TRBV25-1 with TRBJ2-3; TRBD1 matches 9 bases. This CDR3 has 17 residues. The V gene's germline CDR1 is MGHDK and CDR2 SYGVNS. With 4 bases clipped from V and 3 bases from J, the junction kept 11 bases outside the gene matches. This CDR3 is CASSATSGTGNTDTQYF. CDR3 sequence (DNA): TGTGCCAGCAGTGCAACTTCCGGGACAGGGAATACAGATACGCAGTATTTT. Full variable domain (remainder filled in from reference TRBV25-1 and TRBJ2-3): EADIYQTPRYLVIGTGKKITLECSQTMGHDKMYWYQQDPGMELHLIHYSYGVNSTEKGDLSSESTVSRIRTEHFPLTLESARPSHTSQYLCASSATSGTGNTDTQYFGPGTRLTVL.

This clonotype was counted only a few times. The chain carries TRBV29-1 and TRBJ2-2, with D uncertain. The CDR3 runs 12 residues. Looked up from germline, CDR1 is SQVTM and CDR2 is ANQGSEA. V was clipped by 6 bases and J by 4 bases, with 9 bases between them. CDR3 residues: CSVPDLTGELFF. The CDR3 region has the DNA TGCAGCGTCCCGGACCTCACCGGGGAGCTGTTTTTT.

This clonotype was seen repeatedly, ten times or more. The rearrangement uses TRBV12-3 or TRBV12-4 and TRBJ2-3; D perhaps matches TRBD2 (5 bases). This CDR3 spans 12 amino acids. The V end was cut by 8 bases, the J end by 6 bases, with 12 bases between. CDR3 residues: CASSTSSDTQYF. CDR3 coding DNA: TGTGCCAGCTCCACTAGTTCCGATACGCAGTATTTT.

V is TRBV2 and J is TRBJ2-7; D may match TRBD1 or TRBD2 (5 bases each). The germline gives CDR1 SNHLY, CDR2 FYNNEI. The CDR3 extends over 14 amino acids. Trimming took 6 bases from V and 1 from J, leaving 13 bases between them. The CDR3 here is CASRPGTESYEQYF. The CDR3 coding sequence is TGTGCCAGCAGACCCGGGACCGAGTCCTACGAGCAGTACTTC. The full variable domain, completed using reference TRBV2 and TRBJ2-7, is EPEVTQTPSHQVTQMGQEVILRCVPISNHLYFYWYRQILGQKVEFLVSFYNNEISEKSEIFDDQFSVERPDGSNFTLKIRSTKLEDSAMYFCASRPGTESYEQYFGPGTRLTVT.

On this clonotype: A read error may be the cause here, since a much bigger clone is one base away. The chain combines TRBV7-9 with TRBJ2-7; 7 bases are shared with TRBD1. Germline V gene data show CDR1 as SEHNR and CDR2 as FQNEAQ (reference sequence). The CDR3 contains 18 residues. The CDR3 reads CAGSLRGGTTSSSYEQYF. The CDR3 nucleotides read TGTGCCGGCAGCTTAAGAGGGGGCACAACGTCAAGCTCCTACGAGCAGTACTTC.

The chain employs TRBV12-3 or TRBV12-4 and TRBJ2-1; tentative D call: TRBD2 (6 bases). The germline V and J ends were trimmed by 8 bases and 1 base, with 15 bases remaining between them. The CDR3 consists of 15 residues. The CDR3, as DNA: TGTGCCAGCGGTGCGGGACGCCGGTCCTACAATGAGCAGTTCTTC. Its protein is CASGAGRRSYNEQFF.

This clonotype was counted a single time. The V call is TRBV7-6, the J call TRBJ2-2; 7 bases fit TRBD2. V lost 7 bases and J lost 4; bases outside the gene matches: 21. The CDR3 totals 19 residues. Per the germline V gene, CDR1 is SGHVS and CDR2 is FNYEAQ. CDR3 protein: CASISASYLTPGGTGELFF. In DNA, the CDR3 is TGTGCCAGCATCTCAGCCTCCTATCTGACGCCGGGGGGCACCGGGGAGCTGTTTTTT. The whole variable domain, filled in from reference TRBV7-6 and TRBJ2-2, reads GAGVSQSPRYKVTKRGQDVALRCDPISGHVSLYWYRQALGQGPEFLTYFNYEAQQDKSGLPNDRFSAERPEGSISTLTIQRTEQRDSAMYRCASISASYLTPGGTGELFFGEGSRLTVL.

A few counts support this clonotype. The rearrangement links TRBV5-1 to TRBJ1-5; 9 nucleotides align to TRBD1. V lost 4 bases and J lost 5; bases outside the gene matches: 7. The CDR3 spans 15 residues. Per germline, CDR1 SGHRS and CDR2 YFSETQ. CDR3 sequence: CASSLGQGGDQPQHF. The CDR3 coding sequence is TGCGCCAGCAGCCTGGGACAGGGTGGTGATCAGCCCCAGCATTTT.

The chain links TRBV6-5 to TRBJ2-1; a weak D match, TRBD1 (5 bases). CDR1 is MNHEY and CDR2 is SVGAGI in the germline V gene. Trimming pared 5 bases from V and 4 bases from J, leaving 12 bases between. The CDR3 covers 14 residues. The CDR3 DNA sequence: TGTGCCAGCAGTCCGACAGACGGGTACAATGAGCAGTTCTTC. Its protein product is CASSPTDGYNEQFF.

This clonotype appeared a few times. CDR3 sequence reads: CASSSRQGATYEQYF. The CDR3 DNA reads as TGTGCCAGTAGTTCGAGACAGGGGGCAACCTACGAGCAGTACTTC. The rearrangement joins TRBV19 to TRBJ2-7; 10 bases match TRBD1. Looked up from germline, CDR1 is LNHDA and CDR2 is SQIVND (reference sequence). The CDR3 consists of 15 residues. V was pared by 5 bases and J by 2 bases, with 6 bases of the junction left unmatched.

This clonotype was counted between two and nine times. CDR3 sequence: CASSLAAGVKEQFF. The CDR3 bases are TGTGCCAGCAGTTTAGCGGCGGGGGTCAAGGAGCAGTTCTTC. The rearrangement uses TRBV12-3 or TRBV12-4 and TRBJ2-1; the match to TRBD2 covers 7 bases. The CDR3 is made up of 14 amino acids. V lost 0 bases to trimming and J lost 10 bases; unmatched junction nucleotides: 6.

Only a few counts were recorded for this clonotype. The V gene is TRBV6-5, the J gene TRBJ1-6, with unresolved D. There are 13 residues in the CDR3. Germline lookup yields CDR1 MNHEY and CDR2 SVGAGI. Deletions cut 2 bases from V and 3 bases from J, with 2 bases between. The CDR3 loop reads CASSYRYNSPLHF. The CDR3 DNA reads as TGTGCCAGCAGTTACCGCTATAATTCACCCCTCCACTTT.